This T cell receptor (beta chain) was recorded in a study of blood T cell repertoires in COVID-19. Study overall: The United States, Italy and Spain were the sources of the acute and convalescent COVID-19 samples. The cDNA or gDNA used as material had been derived from T cells, B-cell-depleted T cells, or PBMCs.

The table came from immunoSEQ multiplex PCR; TCRdb's copy has only in-frame clones and leaves some out. The sample carries around 170,000 clones, about 89% recorded once. Sample: peripheral blood. The clonotype was recovered from a man in his sixties with acute or convalescent COVID-19.

The CDR3 DNA follows: TGCGCCAGCAGCCAAGTTGATTTCGTCCCGGGGTCAGGCTACGAGCAGTACTTC. Translated, it gives CASSQVDFVPGSGYEQYF. The chain uses TRBV4-1 and TRBJ2-7; possible D gene TRBD2, 5 bases. There are 18 residues in the CDR3. Germline V gene data show CDR1 as MGHRA and CDR2 as YSYEKL. The V and J ends lost 1 base and 3 bases respectively, with 22 bases between them.